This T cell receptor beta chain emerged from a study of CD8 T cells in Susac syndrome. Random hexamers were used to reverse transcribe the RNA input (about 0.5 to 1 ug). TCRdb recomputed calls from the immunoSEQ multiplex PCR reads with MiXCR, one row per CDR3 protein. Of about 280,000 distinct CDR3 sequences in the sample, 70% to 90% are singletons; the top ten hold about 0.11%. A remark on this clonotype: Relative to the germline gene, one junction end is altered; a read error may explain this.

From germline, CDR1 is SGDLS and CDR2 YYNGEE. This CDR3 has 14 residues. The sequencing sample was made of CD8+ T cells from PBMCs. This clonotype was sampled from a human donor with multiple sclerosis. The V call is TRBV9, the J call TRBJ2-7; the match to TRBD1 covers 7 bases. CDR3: CANSPRDRNYEQYF. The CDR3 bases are TGTGCCAACAGCCCCCGGGACAGAAACTACGAGCAGTACTTC.